This T cell receptor beta chain emerged from a study of STAT5B mutations in CD4+ large granular lymphocyte leukemia. General study results and limits: 8/27 top patient clones versus 2/35 control clones were TRBV06-family. No patients shared main leukemic clonotypes, though about 26% appeared at low frequency elsewhere. Patient CD4-sorted repertoires stayed more clonal than healthy ones after leukemic-clone removal.

Regarding this clone: Its antigen is undetermined.

Looked up from germline, CDR1 is SEHNR and CDR2 is FQNEAQ (reference sequence). V shed 4 bases, J shed 7 bases, and the junction held 6 bases outside the gene matches. The CDR3 runs to 13 residues. Source study methods: Productive clonotypes were detectable down to 2.59 x 10-5 frequency. Profiling relied on immunoSEQ multiplex PCR, and the TCRdb table lists in-frame clones only, not all of them. For V, J and clone size, that table is used; D and trimming come from the DNA. The table shows over 20,000 clones, with under 90% occurring only once. The clonotype comes from a human donor in good health. The sequenced sample consisted of CD4+ T cells from blood buffy coats. The chain carries TRBV7-9 and TRBJ2-7; 8 positions match TRBD1. For the CDR3, the DNA is TGTGCCAGCAGCTCCAGGGGGCCGTATGAGCAGTACTTC. This gives the protein CASSSRGPYEQYF.